What follows describes a single T cell receptor beta chain. The CDR3 consists of 15 residues. Trimming cost V 7 bases and J 4 bases, with 19 bases left between them. Germline CDR1 is SGHTA and CDR2 is FQGNSA. Sequencing used immunoSEQ multiplex PCR; TCRdb keeps in-frame clones, though not all of them. Of 150,000 to 200,000 clones detected, 80% to 85% appear once; the ten largest clones hold approximately 2.6%. The source of the sample is a study of blood T cell repertoires in COVID-19. Overall study context: From the United States, Italy and Spain came samples of acute and convalescent COVID-19.

Sequencing was carried out using peripheral blood. The V gene is TRBV7-2, the J gene TRBJ2-5; D is possibly TRBD2 (7 bases). The sequence was obtained from a human donor with acute or convalescent COVID-19. The donor label of this sample is uncertain. The CDR3 region has the DNA TGTGCCAGCAACACGAGGGGGGGGCCATCAGAGACCCAGTACTTC. Translating gives CASNTRGGPSETQYF.